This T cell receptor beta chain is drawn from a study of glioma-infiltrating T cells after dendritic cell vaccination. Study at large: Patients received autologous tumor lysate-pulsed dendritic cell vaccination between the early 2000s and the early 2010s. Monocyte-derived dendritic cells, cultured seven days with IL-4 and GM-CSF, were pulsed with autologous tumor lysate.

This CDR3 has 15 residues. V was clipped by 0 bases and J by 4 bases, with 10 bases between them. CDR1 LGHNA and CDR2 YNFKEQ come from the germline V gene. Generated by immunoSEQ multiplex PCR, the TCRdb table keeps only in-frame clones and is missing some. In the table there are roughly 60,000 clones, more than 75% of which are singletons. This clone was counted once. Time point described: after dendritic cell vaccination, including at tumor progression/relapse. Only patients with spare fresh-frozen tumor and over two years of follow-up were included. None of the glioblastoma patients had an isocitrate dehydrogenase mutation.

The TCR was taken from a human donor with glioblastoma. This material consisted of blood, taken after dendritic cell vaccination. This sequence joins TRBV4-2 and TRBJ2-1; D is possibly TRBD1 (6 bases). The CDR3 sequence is CASSQDRGTYNEQFF. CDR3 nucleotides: TGTGCCAGCAGCCAAGACAGGGGAACTTACAATGAGCAGTTCTTC.